This T cell receptor (beta chain) comes out of a study of T cell responses to AZD1222 COVID-19 vaccine. Profiling relied on immunoSEQ multiplex PCR, and the TCRdb table lists in-frame clones only, not all of them. The table lists 90,000 to 120,000 clones, about 93% of them singletons. Whole-study findings and limits: In the spike-specific TCR repertoire, nearly half reportedly target unmutated variant regions. The donors showed a predominance of white British ancestry and of females, with possible underestimation of clonal diversity.

On this clone itself: Its antigen is currently unknown.

V lost 5 bases to trimming and J lost 5 bases, with 9 bases between them. Germline loops: CDR1 DFQATT, CDR2 SNEGSKA (reference sequence). The CDR3 sequence is 11 residues long. The gene calls are TRBV20-1 and TRBJ1-2; D is possibly TRBD1 (5 bases). The specimen was peripheral blood, collected on day 0 of AZD1222 vaccination. This receptor was obtained from an adult in good health. Written as DNA, the CDR3 is TGCAGTGCTGGGGGGGTTTATGGCTACACCTTC. This gives the protein CSAGGVYGYTF.